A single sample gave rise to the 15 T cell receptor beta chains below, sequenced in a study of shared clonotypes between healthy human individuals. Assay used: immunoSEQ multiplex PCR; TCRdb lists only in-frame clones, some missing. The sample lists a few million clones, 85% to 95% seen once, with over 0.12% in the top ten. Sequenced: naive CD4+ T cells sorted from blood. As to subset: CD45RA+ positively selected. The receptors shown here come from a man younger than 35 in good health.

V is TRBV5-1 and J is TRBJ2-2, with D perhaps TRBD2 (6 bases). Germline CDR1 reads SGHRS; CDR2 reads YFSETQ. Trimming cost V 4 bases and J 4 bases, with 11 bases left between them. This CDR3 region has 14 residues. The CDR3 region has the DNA TGCGCCAGCAGCATGGGGGGTACCACCGGGGAGCTGTTTTTT. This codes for CASSMGGTTGELFF.

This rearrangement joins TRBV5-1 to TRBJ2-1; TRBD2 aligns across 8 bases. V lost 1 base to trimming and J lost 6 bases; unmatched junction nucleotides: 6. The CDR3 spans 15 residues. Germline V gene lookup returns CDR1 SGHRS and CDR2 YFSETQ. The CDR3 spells CASSLTGGPGNEQFF. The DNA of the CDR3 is TGCGCCAGCAGCTTGACGGGAGGGCCGGGCAATGAGCAGTTCTTC.

The CDR3 sequence is CASRRRGQQVGNLRATYEQYF. The CDR3 nucleotides are TGTGCCAGCAGACGGAGGGGGCAACAGGTCGGCAACCTACGAGCAACCTACGAGCAGTACTTC. The chain couples TRBV2 to TRBJ2-7, with D possibly TRBD1 on 7 matching bases. The CDR3 length is 21 residues. V dropped 6 bases and J dropped 2 bases, with 35 bases sitting between them. CDR1 is SNHLY and CDR2 is FYNNEI in the germline V gene.

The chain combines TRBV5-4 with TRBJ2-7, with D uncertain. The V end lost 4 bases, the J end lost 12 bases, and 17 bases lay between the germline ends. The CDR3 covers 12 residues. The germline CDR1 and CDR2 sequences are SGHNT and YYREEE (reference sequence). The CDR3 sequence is CASSGVAGPRYF. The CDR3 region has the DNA TGTGCCAGCAGCGGGGTGGCAGGTCCCCGGTACTTC.

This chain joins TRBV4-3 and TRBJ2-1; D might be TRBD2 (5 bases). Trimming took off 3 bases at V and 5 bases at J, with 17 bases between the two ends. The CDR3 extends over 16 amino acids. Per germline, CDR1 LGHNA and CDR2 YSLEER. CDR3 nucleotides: TGCGCCAGCAGCCAGTCCCCGGGGATCCTAAACAATGAGCAGTTCTTC. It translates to CASSQSPGILNNEQFF.

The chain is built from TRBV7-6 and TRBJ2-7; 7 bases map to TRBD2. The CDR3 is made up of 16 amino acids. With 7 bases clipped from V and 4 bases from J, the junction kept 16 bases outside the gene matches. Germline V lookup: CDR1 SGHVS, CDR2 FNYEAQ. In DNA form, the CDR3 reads TGTGCCAGCACCTCCCCTGGGCGGACGGGAGGATACGAGCAGTACTTC. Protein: CASTSPGRTGGYEQYF.

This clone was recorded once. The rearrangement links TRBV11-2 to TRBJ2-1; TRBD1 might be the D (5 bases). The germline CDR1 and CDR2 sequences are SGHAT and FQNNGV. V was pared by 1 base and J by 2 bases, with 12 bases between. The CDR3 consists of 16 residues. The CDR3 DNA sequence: TGTGCCAGCAGCTTAGTCCAGGGAATCCCCTACAATGAGCAGTTCTTC. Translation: CASSLVQGIPYNEQFF.

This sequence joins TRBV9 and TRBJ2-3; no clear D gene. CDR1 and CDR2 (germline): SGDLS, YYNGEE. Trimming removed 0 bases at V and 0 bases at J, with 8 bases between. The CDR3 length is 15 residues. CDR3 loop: CASSVEHMSTDTQYF. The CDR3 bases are TGTGCCAGCAGCGTAGAACACATGAGCACAGATACGCAGTATTTT. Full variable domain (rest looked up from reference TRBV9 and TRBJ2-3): DSGVTQTPKHLITATGQRVTLRCSPRSGDLSVYWYQQSLDQGLQFLIQYYNGEERAKGNILERFSAQQFPDLHSELNLSSLELGDSALYFCASSVEHMSTDTQYFGPGTRLTVL.

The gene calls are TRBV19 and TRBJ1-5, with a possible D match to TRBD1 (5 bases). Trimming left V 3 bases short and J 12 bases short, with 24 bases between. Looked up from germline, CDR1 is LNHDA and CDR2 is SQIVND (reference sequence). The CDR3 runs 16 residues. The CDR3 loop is CASSIGNRPAPGGQHF. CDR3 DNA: TGTGCCAGTAGTATCGGTAACAGGCCAGCTCCTGGGGGCCAGCATTTT.

The CDR3 reads CSVGGREGAYEQYF. In DNA, the CDR3 is TGCAGCGTTGGAGGGCGGGAGGGGGCCTACGAGCAGTACTTC. V usage is TRBV29-1 and J usage is TRBJ2-5, with 9 bases that match TRBD2. Judging by the DNA end, TRBJ2-7 fits better; the J call may be wrong. Germline CDR1 SQVTM, CDR2 ANQGSEA. The CDR3 totals 14 residues.

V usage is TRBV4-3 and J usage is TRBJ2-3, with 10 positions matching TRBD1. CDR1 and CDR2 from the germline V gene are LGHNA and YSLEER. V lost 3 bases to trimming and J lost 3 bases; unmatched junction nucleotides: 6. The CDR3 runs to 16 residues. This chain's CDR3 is CASSQGDRGRTDTQYF. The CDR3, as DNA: TGCGCCAGCAGCCAGGGGGACAGGGGACGTACAGATACGCAGTATTTT.

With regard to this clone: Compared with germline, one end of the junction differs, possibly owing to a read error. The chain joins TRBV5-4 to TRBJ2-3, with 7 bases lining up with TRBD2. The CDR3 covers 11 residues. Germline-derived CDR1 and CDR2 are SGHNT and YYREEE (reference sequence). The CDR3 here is CASRIGEGRSF. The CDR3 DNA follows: TGTGCCAGCAGGATAGGGGAGGGACGTAGTTTT.

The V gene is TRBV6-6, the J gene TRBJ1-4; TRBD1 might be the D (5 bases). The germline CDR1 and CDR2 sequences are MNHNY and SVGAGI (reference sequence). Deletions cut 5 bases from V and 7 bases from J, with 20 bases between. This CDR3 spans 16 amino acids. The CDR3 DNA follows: TGTGCCAGCAGTAAGGGAACGGGACTGGGGGGTGAAAAACTGTTTTTT. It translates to CASSKGTGLGGEKLFF.

The CDR3 DNA follows: TGTGCCAGCAGCCCAGCCGGGACAGATAATGAAAAACTGTTTTTT. Translation gives CASSPAGTDNEKLFF. V and J are TRBV4-2 and TRBJ1-4; 7 bases align to TRBD1. The V gene end was trimmed by 4 bases and the J gene end by 4 bases; junction bases not matched to a gene: 6. CDR3 length: 15 residues. The germline V gene has CDR1 LGHNA and CDR2 YNFKEQ.

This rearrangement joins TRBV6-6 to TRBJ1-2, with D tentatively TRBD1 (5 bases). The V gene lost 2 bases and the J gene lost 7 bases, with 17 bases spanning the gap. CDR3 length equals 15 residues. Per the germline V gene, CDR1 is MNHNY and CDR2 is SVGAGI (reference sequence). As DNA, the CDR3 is TGTGCCAGCAGTTACAGGGACGGGAGGGAACGTGGCTACACCTTC. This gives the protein CASSYRDGRERGYTF.